This T cell receptor (beta chain) was identified during a study of OX40 agonist ivuxolimab in advanced cancers. Looking at the study overall: Ivuxolimab, which targeted the costimulatory receptor OX40 (CD134), was an agonistic, fully human IgG2 monoclonal antibody. Intravenous ivuxolimab was administered to patients every 2 weeks at six dose levels: 0.01, 0.1, 0.3, 1.5, 3 and 10 mg/kg. Among the 50 to 55 dose-escalation patients, around 19 had hepatocellular carcinoma, some 15 melanoma, 9 renal cell carcinoma and 9 head and neck cancer. The dose-escalation cohort was almost 85% male with a mean age of roughly 62 years, ranging from roughly 23 to 90. Prior anti-PD-1, anti-PD-L1 or anti-CTLA-4 therapy was permitted, and checkpoint inhibitors had been received by roughly 42% of dose-escalation patients. Partial responses occurred in three dose-escalation patients: two with cutaneous melanoma and one with hepatocellular carcinoma. Peripheral TCRbeta sequencing aimed to test whether ivuxolimab altered TCR sequence diversity and caused clonal T-cell expansion. The paper covers the monotherapy dose-escalation part of the phase I ivuxolimab trial, which included N of about 56 patients.

Genomic DNA was extracted from sorted cells for sequencing of the TCRbeta CDR3 region. TCRbeta CDR3 regions were sequenced using the immunoSEQ Assay. TCRdb provides this immuneACCESS table in a form limited to in-frame rearrangements. Some clones are lacking; in checked studies, under half of them reflect an unresolved V gene, and why the rest are absent is not known. In this sample the table shows some 58,000 clones, 85% of which occur a single time. Jointly, the top ten make up 3.7% of the sample. As regards this clone: Its antigen has not been determined. No qualities accompany the bases; no much larger clone lies one base away.

The germline V gene supplies CDR1 KGHSH and CDR2 LQKENI. The CDR3 holds 16 amino acids from the cysteine to the phenylalanine. Kept here is only the CDR3 DNA, which spans 48 bases and is read in frame from base 1. Trimming takes 0 bases off V and 2 bases off J; junction bases not matched to a gene: 4. The paper's findings and limits, for the study overall: On average, CD8+ T cells showed more expanded clones than CD4+ T cells after ivuxolimab. Which antigens the clonally expanded peripheral T cells were specific for was not determined. Low levels of normalized T-cell clonal expansion were also seen in some patients who did not respond. At doses from 0.1 to 3.0 mg/kg, clonal expansion was seen in both CD4+ and CD8+ blood T cells between baseline and week 6. In the 0.1-3.0 mg/kg groups, partial responders were among the patients with the lowest normalized peripheral clonal expansion, particularly in CD8+ T cells.

Patients with autoimmune disease history or receiving systemic immunosuppression were excluded from the trial. Peripheral blood for TCR sequencing was collected from all dose cohorts at baseline, on cycle 4 day 1, and on cycle 7 day 1. Samples were obtained from an open-label, multicenter, first-in-human phase I dose-escalation trial of ivuxolimab. The trial enrolled adults with locally advanced or metastatic head and neck squamous cell, hepatocellular, melanoma or renal cell carcinoma. CD4+ and CD8+ T cells were sorted separately from peripheral blood before TCR sequencing. This specimen was CD4+ or CD8+ T cells sorted from blood, taken in a trial of the OX40 agonist ivuxolimab. This receptor chain uses TRBV18 and TRBJ2-1; 7 of the junction bases match TRBD1. The source of this sequence is an adult with an advanced solid tumor such as melanoma, head and neck, liver or kidney cancer. The DNA sequence is given as TGTGCCAGCTCACCACCACAGGGGCCCACCTACAATGAGCAGTTCTTC. Its translation is CASSPPQGPTYNEQFF.